This T cell receptor (beta chain) was observed in a study of blood T cell repertoires in COVID-19. CDR3 length: 15 amino acids. V shed 2 bases and J 5 bases; nucleotides not matched to a gene: 7. The germline gives CDR1 MNHEY, CDR2 SVGAGI. Sequenced by immunoSEQ multiplex PCR; TCRdb stores in-frame clones only, minus some. The sample records 250,000 to 300,000 clones, approximately 88% being singletons. What was sequenced was peripheral blood. This sequence was found in a woman aged 70-85 years with COVID-19, enrolled during active disease. The V and J genes are TRBV6-5 and TRBJ2-5; 8 bases line up with TRBD2. For the CDR3, the DNA is TGTGCCAGCAGTTACCATAGCGGGACGAGGGAGACCCAGTACTTC. Its protein product is CASSYHSGTRETQYF.